This entry features one T cell receptor (beta chain) sequence. Recruits, aged roughly 18 to 95 years, lived in 24 US areas. Which cohort a participant joined came from the clinical history participants gave. It was within 2 weeks before study entry that exposed participants met a COVID-19 case. Generated by immunoSEQ multiplex PCR, the TCRdb table keeps only in-frame clones and is missing some. The sample holds approximately 310,000 clones, approximately 81% seen once. The data belong to a study of blood T cell repertoires in COVID-19. Sequences were obtained from PBMCs or T cells enriched from blood (not recorded which). This sequence originates from a woman under 40 who had been exposed to COVID-19.

The CDR3 is CATGQGAYEQYF. In DNA form, the CDR3 reads TGTGCCACAGGACAGGGAGCCTACGAGCAGTACTTC. The rearrangement uses TRBV10-3 and TRBJ2-7, with TRBD1 matching 8 bases. In germline, CDR1 is ENHRY, CDR2 SYGVKD. The CDR3 is 12 amino acids. The V and J ends lost 10 bases and 2 bases, in that order; junction bases with no gene match: 4.